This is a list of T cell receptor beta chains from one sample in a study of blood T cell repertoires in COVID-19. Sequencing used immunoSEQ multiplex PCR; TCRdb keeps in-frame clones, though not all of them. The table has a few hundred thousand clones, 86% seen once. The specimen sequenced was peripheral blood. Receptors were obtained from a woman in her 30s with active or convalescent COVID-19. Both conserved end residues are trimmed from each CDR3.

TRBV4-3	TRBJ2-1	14	ASSQDLGGSYNEQF
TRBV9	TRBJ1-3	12	ASSGGTSLRTIY
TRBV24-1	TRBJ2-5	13	ATSDSTGAQETQY
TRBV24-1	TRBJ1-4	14	ATSDTTGSPFEKLF
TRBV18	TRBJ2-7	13	ASSQQVGGPVEQY
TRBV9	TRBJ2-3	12	ASSPPGRTDTQY
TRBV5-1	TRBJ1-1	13	ASSTSWTGNTEAF
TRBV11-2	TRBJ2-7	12	ASSLVQGGYEQY
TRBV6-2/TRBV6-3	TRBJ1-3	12	ASSYLGSGNTIY
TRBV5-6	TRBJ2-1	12	ASRSRGTGNEQF
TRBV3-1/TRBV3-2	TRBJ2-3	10	ASSSYTDTQY